The 18 T cell receptor beta chains given below trace back to one sample, sequenced in a study of blood T cell repertoires in COVID-19. Sequencing was performed with immunoSEQ multiplex PCR; in TCRdb, only in-frame clones are kept and a portion is missing. The sample lists 200,000 to 250,000 clones, 80% to 90% occurring once. The source material was PBMCs or T cells enriched from blood (not recorded which). These receptors were obtained from a woman between 35 and 50 years old with acute COVID-19.

This clone was observed a handful of times. The chain joins TRBV5-4 to TRBJ2-2; D may be TRBD2 (6 bases). Germline loops: CDR1 SGHNT, CDR2 YYREEE (reference sequence). The CDR3 has 15 amino acids. V was clipped by 3 bases and J by 3 bases, with 12 bases between them. The CDR3 region has the DNA TGTGCCAGCAGCTCTAAACGGGAGTACACCGGGGAGCTGTTTTTT. It specifies CASSSKREYTGELFF.

The rearrangement uses TRBV3-1 (or the pseudogene TRBV3-2) and TRBJ1-1; D remains unclear. The CDR3 covers 12 residues. V shed 0 bases and J shed 12 bases, with 11 bases lying between them. Looked up from germline, CDR1 is LGHDT and CDR2 is YNNKEL (reference sequence). CDR3 amino acids: CASSQDDARPFF. CDR3 bases: TGTGCCAGCAGCCAAGATGACGCCAGGCCTTTCTTT.

This rearrangement joins TRBV12-5 to TRBJ2-1; possibly TRBD2 for D (7 bases). The CDR3 sequence is 15 residues long. The germline gives CDR1 LGHNT, CDR2 FRNRAP. V was clipped by 7 bases and J by 4 bases, with 17 bases between them. CDR3 loop: CASALKGGEYNEQFF. The CDR3 nucleotides read TGTGCTAGTGCCCTAAAGGGGGGGGAGTACAATGAGCAGTTCTTC.

The chain has TRBV10-3 and TRBJ1-1, with 7 bases identical to TRBD1. CDR1 is ENHRY and CDR2 is SYGVKD in the germline V gene. With V trimmed by 3 bases and J by 1 base, 5 bases remained unmatched. This CDR3 has 15 amino acids. The CDR3 protein is CAISDQTGRNTEAFF. The CDR3, as DNA: TGTGCCATCAGTGATCAGACAGGGCGGAACACTGAAGCTTTCTTT.

Here the CDR3 reads CASSQTGGESQPQHF. CDR3 in DNA: TGTGCCAGCAGCCAGACAGGGGGCGAAAGTCAGCCCCAGCATTTT. The chain carries TRBV5-5 and TRBJ1-5; the match to TRBD1 covers 10 bases. Germline V gene lookup returns CDR1 SGHKS and CDR2 YYEKEE (reference sequence). V shed 4 bases, J shed 6 bases, and the junction held 7 bases outside the gene matches. This CDR3 spans 15 amino acids.

The chain uses TRBV11-2 and TRBJ2-4; D is possibly TRBD2 (5 bases). The CDR3 spans 12 residues. The ends were cut back, 2 bases at V and 8 bases at J, with 7 bases in the middle. Germline V gives CDR1 SGHAT, CDR2 FQNNGV. CDR3 sequence reads: CASSLQRDIQYF. The CDR3 nucleotides read TGTGCCAGCAGCTTACAGAGGGACATTCAGTACTTC.

This chain links TRBV2 with TRBJ1-6; D is ambiguous. Trimming removed 3 bases at V and 5 bases at J, with 8 bases between. This CDR3 has 14 residues. Germline V gene lookup returns CDR1 SNHLY and CDR2 FYNNEI. The CDR3 sequence is CASSEGRNNSPLHF. For the CDR3, the DNA is TGTGCCAGCAGTGAGGGGAGGAATAATTCACCCCTCCACTTT.

The chain joins TRBV28 to TRBJ2-4; D may be TRBD2 (5 bases). CDR3 length: 14 amino acids. V dropped 2 bases and J dropped 7 bases, with 12 bases sitting between them. Germline V lookup: CDR1 MDHEN, CDR2 SYDVKM. In nucleotides, the CDR3 is TGTGCCAGCAGTTTAACTAGGGTGGAGAACATTCAGTACTTC. Translating gives CASSLTRVENIQYF. The complete variable domain, with remaining parts taken from reference TRBV28 and TRBJ2-4, reads DVKVTQSSRYLVKRTGEKVFLECVQDMDHENMFWYRQDPGLGLRLIYFSYDVKMKEKGDIPEGYSVSREKKERFSLILESASTNQTSMYLCASSLTRVENIQYFGAGTRLSVL.

The chain has TRBV6-5 and TRBJ1-3; 9 bases are a match to TRBD1. CDR3 length: 15 amino acids. After removal of 6 bases from V and 7 bases from J, the junction contained 10 bases not matched to a gene. Germline V gene lookup returns CDR1 MNHEY and CDR2 SVGAGI. CDR3 sequence reads: CASSRSLDRGNTIYF. The CDR3 DNA follows: TGTGCCAGCAGCCGATCTCTGGACAGGGGCAACACCATATATTTT.

The rearrangement links TRBV9 to TRBJ2-3; D gene uncertain. Germline V CDR1 and CDR2: SGDLS, YYNGEE. V lost 0 bases, J lost 4 bases, and 12 bases lay in between. CDR3 length equals 15 residues. CDR3 protein: CASSVESLMADTQYF. CDR3 DNA: TGTGCCAGCAGCGTAGAAAGCTTAATGGCAGATACGCAGTATTTT.

The rearrangement links TRBV5-1 to TRBJ2-1, with 8 bases fitting TRBD2. This CDR3 is 16 amino acids long. The germline V gene has CDR1 SGHRS and CDR2 YFSETQ. Unmatched junction bases numbered 11, after V lost 4 bases and J lost 5 bases. The CDR3 DNA reads as TGCGCCAGCAGCACCCTGGGGACTAGAGTCGACAATGAGCAGTTCTTC. Protein: CASSTLGTRVDNEQFF.

In this sample, this clone turned up a few times. The genes are TRBV2 and TRBJ2-1; TRBD1 is a possible D gene (6 bases). The V gene lost 2 bases and the J gene lost 6 bases, with 11 bases spanning the gap. This CDR3 spans 14 amino acids. Germline assignment: CDR1 SNHLY and CDR2 FYNNEI. The CDR3 loop reads CASSENSRGNEQFF. CDR3 bases: TGTGCCAGCAGTGAAAACTCCAGGGGCAATGAGCAGTTCTTC.

V usage is TRBV9 and J usage is TRBJ2-1; perhaps TRBD2 as D (6 bases). V gave up 4 bases and J gave up 7 bases, with 18 bases separating them. Germline V CDR1 and CDR2: SGDLS, YYNGEE. The CDR3 loop spans 15 amino acids. The CDR3 is CASSFLGSTRNEQFF. In DNA, the CDR3 is TGTGCCAGCAGCTTCCTCGGGAGTACTAGGAATGAGCAGTTCTTC.

The chain carries TRBV19 and TRBJ2-7, with 9 bases identical to TRBD2. The trim removed 6 bases at V and 4 bases at J, leaving 7 bases unmatched. Germline V gene sequence: CDR1 LNHDA, CDR2 SQIVND (reference sequence). This CDR3 comprises 14 residues. The CDR3 DNA is TGTGCCAGTAGAAGGGGTAGCGGGGGTTACGAGCAGTACTTC. Its translation is CASRRGSGGYEQYF.

The genes are TRBV7-9 and TRBJ1-3, with D possibly being TRBD1 (5 bases). V lost 5 bases and J 1 base, leaving 12 bases between the germline ends. Germline CDR1 is SEHNR and CDR2 is FQNEAQ (reference sequence). The CDR3 sequence is 15 residues long. This CDR3 reads CASSASTVSGNTIYF. The CDR3 bases are TGTGCCAGCAGCGCCTCGACAGTATCTGGAAACACCATATATTTT.

The chain carries TRBV6-5 and TRBJ1-2; the match to TRBD1 covers 9 bases. The CDR3 is 15 amino acids. V lost 0 bases and J lost 5; bases outside the gene matches: 4. Germline CDR1 and CDR2: MNHEY and SVGAGI. The DNA of the CDR3 is TGTGCCAGCAGTTACTCAACAGGGGGCGAATATGGCTACACCTTC. Translated, it gives CASSYSTGGEYGYTF.

A single count supports this clone. The J gene is TRBJ1-3, the V gene TRBV5-1, with a possible D match to TRBD1 (5 bases). The germline gives CDR1 SGHRS, CDR2 YFSETQ. V lost 4 bases and J 2 bases, leaving 16 bases between the germline ends. CDR3 length equals 16 residues. The CDR3 loop reads CASSLEAGGTGNTIYF. The CDR3 region has the DNA TGCGCCAGCAGCCTGGAAGCCGGGGGGACTGGAAACACCATATATTTT. Drawing the rest from reference TRBV5-1 and TRBJ1-3, the complete variable domain is KAGVTQTPRYLIKTRGQQVTLSCSPISGHRSVSWYQQTPGQGLQFLFEYFSETQRNKGNFPGRFSGRQFSNSRSEMNVSTLELGDSALYLCASSLEAGGTGNTIYFGEGSWLTVV.

V usage is TRBV9 and J usage is TRBJ2-7, with a weak D call TRBD1 (6 bases). The V end was cut by 3 bases, the J end by 6 bases, with 10 bases between. Looked up from germline, CDR1 is SGDLS and CDR2 is YYNGEE. The CDR3 consists of 12 residues. The CDR3 region has the DNA TGTGCCAGCAGCGCACAGGGACCCGAGCAGTACTTC. Its translation is CASSAQGPEQYF. Variable domain in full (rest from reference TRBV9 and TRBJ2-7): DSGVTQTPKHLITATGQRVTLRCSPRSGDLSVYWYQQSLDQGLQFLIQYYNGEERAKGNILERFSAQQFPDLHSELNLSSLELGDSALYFCASSAQGPEQYFGPGTRLTVT.